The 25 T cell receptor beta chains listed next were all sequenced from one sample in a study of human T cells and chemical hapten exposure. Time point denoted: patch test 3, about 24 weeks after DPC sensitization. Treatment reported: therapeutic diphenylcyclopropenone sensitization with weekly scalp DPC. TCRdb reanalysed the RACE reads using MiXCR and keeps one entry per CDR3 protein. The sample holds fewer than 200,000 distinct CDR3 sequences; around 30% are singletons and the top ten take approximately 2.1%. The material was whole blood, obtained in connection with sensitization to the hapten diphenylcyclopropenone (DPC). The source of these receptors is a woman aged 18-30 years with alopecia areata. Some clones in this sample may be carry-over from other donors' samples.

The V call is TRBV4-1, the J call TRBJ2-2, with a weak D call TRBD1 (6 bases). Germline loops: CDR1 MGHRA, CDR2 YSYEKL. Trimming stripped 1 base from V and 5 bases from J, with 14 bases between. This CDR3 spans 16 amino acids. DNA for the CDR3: TGCGCCAGCAGCCAAGGGGTTATTAGGGGGACCGGGGAGCTGTTTTTT. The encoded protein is CASSQGVIRGTGELFF.

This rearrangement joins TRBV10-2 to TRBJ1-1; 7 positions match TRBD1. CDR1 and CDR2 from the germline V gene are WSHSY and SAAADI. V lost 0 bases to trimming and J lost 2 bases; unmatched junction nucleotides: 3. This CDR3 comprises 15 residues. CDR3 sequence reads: CASSESAGGNTEAFF. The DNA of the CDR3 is TGCGCCAGCAGTGAGTCGGCAGGGGGTAACACTGAAGCTTTCTTT.

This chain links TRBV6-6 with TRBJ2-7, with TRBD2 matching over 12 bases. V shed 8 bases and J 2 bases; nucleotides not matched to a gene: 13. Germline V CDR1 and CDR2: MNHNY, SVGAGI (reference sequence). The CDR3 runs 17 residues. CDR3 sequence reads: CASGLGVGLAGTYEQYF. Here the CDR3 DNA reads TGTGCCAGCGGGCTGGGGGTAGGACTAGCGGGAACCTACGAGCAGTACTTC.

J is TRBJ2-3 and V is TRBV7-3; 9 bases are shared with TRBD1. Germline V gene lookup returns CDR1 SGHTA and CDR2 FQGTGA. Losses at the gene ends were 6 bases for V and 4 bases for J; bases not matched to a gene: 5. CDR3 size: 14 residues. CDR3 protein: CASRVTGGADTQYF. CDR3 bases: TGTGCCAGCAGGGTGACAGGGGGGGCAGATACGCAGTATTTT. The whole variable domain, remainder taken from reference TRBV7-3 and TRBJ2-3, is GAGVSQTPSNKVTEKGKYVELRCDPISGHTALYWYRQSLGQGPEFLIYFQGTGAADDSGLPNDRFFAVRPEGSVSTLKIQRTERGDSAVYLCASRVTGGADTQYFGPGTRLTVL.

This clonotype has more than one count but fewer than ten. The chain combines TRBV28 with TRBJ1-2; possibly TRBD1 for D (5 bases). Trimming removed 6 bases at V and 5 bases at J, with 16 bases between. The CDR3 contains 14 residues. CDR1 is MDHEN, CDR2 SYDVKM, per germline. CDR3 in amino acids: CASSPRGTEYGYTF. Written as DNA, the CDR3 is TGTGCCAGCAGCCCCCGGGGGACCGAGTATGGCTACACCTTC.

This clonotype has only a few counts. The CDR3 is CASSYPAGSGNTIYF. In nucleotides, the CDR3 is TGTGCCAGCAGTTACCCGGCGGGCTCTGGAAACACCATATATTTT. The genes are TRBV6-2 or TRBV6-3 and TRBJ1-3, with D hard to call. This CDR3 comprises 15 residues. The V end was cut by 2 bases, the J end by 0 bases, with 8 bases between. The germline CDR1 and CDR2 sequences are MNHEY and SVGEGT.

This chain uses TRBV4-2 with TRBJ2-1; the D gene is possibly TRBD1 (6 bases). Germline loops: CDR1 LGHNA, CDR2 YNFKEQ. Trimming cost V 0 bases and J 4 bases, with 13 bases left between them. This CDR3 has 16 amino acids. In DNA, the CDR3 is TGTGCCAGCAGCCAAGAAGGACAGAAATCTTACAATGAGCAGTTCTTC. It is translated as CASSQEGQKSYNEQFF.

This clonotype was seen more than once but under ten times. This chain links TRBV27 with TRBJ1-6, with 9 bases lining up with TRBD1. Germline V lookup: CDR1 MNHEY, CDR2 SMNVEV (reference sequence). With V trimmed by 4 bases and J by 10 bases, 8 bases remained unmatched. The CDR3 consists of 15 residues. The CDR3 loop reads CASSYSTGGRSPLHF. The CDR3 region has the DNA TGTGCCAGCAGTTACTCTACAGGGGGCAGGTCACCCCTCCACTTT.

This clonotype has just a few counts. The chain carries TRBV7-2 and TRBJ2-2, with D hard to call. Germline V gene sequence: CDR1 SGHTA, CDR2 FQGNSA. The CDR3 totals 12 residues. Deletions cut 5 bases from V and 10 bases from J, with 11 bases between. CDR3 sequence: CASSLTIKELFF. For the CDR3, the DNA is TGTGCCAGCAGCCTGACCATCAAGGAGCTGTTTTTT.

The CDR3 DNA is TGTGCCAGCACCGGACAGACCACACGCACAGATACGCAGTATTTT. It encodes CASTGQTTRTDTQYF. The rearrangement uses TRBV12-3 or TRBV12-4 and TRBJ2-3; D possibly corresponds to TRBD1 (6 bases). This CDR3 is built from 15 residues. V was pared by 7 bases and J by 1 base, with 15 bases between.

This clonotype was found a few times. In DNA form, the CDR3 reads TGCAGCACCCGGGTAACCCAAGAGACCCAGTACTTC. Protein product: CSTRVTQETQYF. The rearrangement uses TRBV29-1 and TRBJ2-5; D remains unclear. Germline V lookup: CDR1 SQVTM, CDR2 ANQGSEA. Trimming removed 8 bases from V and 1 base from J, with 11 bases in between. The CDR3 is made up of 12 amino acids. Full variable domain (remainder filled in from reference TRBV29-1 and TRBJ2-5): SAVISQKPSRDICQRGTSLTIQCQVDSQVTMMFWYRQQPGQSLTLIATANQGSEATYESGFVIDKFPISRPNLTFSTLTVSNMSPEDSSIYLCSTRVTQETQYFGPGTRLLVL.

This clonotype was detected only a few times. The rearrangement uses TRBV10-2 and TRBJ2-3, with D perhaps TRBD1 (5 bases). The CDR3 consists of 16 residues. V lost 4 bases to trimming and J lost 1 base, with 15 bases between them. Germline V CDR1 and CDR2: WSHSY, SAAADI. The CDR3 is CASSAADSGGTDTQYF. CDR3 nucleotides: TGCGCCAGCAGTGCGGCTGACAGTGGTGGCACAGATACGCAGTATTTT.

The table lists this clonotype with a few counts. CDR3 DNA sequence: TGCGCCAGTGCGGGTGGCGGGAACCAAGAGACCCAGTACTTC. Translation: CASAGGGNQETQYF. The rearrangement links TRBV4-1 to TRBJ2-5; maybe TRBD2 (6 bases). This CDR3 spans 14 amino acids. Trimming stripped 9 bases from V and 0 bases from J, with 14 bases between. Looked up from germline, CDR1 is MGHRA and CDR2 is YSYEKL.

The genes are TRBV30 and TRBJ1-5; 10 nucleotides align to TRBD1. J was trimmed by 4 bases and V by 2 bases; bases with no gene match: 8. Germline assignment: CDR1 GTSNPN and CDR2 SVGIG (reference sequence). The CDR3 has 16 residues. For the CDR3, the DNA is TGTGCCTGGAGTTTCCAGGGACAGGGGAGAAATCAGCCCCAGCATTTT. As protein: CAWSFQGQGRNQPQHF.

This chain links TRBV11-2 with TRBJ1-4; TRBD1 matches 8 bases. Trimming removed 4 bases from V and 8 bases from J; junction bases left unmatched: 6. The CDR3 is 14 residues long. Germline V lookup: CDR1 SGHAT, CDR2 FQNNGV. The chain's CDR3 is CASSSDRGREKLFF. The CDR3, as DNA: TGTGCCAGCAGCTCAGACAGGGGAAGGGAAAAACTGTTTTTT. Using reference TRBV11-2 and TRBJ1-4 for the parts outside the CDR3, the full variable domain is EAGVAQSPRYKIIEKRQSVAFWCNPISGHATLYWYQQILGQGPKLLIQFQNNGVVDDSQLPKDRFSAERLKGVDSTLKIQPAKLEDSAVYLCASSSDRGREKLFFGSGTQLSVL.

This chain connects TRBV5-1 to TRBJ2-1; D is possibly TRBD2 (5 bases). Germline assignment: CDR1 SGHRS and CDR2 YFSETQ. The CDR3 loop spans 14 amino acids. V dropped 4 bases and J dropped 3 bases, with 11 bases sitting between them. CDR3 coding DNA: TGCGCCAGCAGCACCCTAGACTACTACAATGAGCAGTTCTTC. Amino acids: CASSTLDYYNEQFF.

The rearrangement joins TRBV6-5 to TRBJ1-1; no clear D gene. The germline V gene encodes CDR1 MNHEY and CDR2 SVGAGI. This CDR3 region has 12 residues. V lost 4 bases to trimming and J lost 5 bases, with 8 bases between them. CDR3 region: CASSSRRTEAFF. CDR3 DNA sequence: TGTGCCAGCAGTTCTCGTAGGACTGAAGCTTTCTTT.

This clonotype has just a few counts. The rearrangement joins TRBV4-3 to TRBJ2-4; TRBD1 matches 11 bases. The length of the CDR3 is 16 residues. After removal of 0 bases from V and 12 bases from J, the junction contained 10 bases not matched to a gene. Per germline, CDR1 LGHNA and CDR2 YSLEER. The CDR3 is CASSQDSGTGGNGQYF. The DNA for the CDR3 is TGCGCCAGCAGCCAAGATTCCGGGACAGGGGGAAACGGTCAGTACTTC.

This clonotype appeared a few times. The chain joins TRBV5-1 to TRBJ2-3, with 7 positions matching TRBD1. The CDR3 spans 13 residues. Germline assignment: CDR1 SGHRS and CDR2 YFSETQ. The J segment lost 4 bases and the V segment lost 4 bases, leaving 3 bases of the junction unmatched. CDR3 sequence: CASSDRVADTQYF. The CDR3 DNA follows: TGCGCCAGCAGCGACAGGGTCGCAGATACGCAGTATTTT.

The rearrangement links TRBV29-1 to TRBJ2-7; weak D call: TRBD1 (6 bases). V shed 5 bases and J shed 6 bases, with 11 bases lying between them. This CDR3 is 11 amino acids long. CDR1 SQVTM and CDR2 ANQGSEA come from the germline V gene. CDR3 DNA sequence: TGCAGCGTTAGACAGGTCGGCGAGCAGTACTTC. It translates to CSVRQVGEQYF.

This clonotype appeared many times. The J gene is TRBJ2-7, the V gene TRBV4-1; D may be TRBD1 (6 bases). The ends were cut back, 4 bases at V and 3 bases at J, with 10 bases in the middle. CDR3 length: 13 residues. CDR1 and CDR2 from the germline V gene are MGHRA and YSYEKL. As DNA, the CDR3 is TGCGCCAGCAGCCGGGAAGGGGGCTACGAGCAGTACTTC. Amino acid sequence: CASSREGGYEQYF.

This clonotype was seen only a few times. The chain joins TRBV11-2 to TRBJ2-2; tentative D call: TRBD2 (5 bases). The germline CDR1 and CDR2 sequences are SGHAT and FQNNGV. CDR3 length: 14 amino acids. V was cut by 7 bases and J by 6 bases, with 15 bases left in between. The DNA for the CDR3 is TGTGCCAGCACATCCCCCCGGGGTCCCGGGGAGCTGTTTTTT. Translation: CASTSPRGPGELFF.

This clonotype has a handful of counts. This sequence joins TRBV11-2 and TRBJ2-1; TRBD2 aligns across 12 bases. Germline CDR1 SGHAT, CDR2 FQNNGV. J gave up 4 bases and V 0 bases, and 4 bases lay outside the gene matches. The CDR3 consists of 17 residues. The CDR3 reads CASSLEEGLAGYNEQFF. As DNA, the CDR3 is TGTGCCAGCAGCTTAGAGGAGGGACTAGCGGGTTACAATGAGCAGTTCTTC.

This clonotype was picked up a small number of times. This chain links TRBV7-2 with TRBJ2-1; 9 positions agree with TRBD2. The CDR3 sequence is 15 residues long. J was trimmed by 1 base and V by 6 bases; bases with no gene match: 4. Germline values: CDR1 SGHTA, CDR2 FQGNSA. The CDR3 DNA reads TGTGCCAGCAGAAGGAGCGGGGGGTCCTACAATGAGCAGTTCTTC. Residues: CASRRSGGSYNEQFF.

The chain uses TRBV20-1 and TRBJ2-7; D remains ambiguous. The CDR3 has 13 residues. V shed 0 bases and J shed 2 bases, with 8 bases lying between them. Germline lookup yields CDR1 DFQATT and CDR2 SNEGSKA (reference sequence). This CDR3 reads CSARDRIPYEQYF. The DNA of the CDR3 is TGCAGTGCTAGAGATAGGATACCCTACGAGCAGTACTTC.